These T cell receptor beta chains were read from a single sample in a study of T cells in localized non-small cell lung cancer. Here immunoSEQ multiplex PCR was the method, and the copy in TCRdb shows in-frame clones only, minus some. Of about 1,500 clones listed, more than 20% were seen once; the top ten hold 20% to 30%. The specimen comprised lung tumor tissue, sampled before any cancer treatment. The origin of the receptors is a man aged 40-75 years with stage III squamous cell lung carcinoma. Both conserved end residues are part of each CDR3. The order of the fields is J gene, V gene, clone size, D gene, CDR3 protein, CDR3 DNA. A D gene is named only where the DNA matches it firmly. Clone size is shown for a subset of rows, as once, few, many or a class of expanded clone.

TRBJ1-2 | TRBV6-8 | few | NA | CASRRNRAGYGYTF | TGTGCCAGCAGAAGGAACAGGGCTGGCTATGGCTACACCTTC
TRBJ1-2 | TRBV11-3 | few | NA | CASSLVPVAPSGYTF | TGTGCCAGCAGCTTAGTGCCGGTGGCCCCCTCGGGCTACACCTTC
TRBJ2-7 | TRBV28 | few | NA | CASSLGVHYEQYF | TGTGCCAGCAGTTTAGGAGTCCACTACGAGCAGTACTTC
TRBJ1-2 | TRBV28 | NA | NA | CASSLPLGGQGYTF | TGTGCCAGCAGCCTTCCGCTTGGGGGGCAAGGCTACACCTTC
TRBJ1-2 | TRBV28 | NA | NA | CASRSTGGYYYGYTF | TGTGCCAGCAGGTCGACAGGAGGATACTACTATGGCTACACCTTC
TRBJ2-1 | TRBV9 | medium-sized | NA | CASSEGGTRIYNEQFF | TGTGCCAGCAGTGAGGGGGGAACTAGAATCTACAATGAGCAGTTCTTC
TRBJ1-1 | TRBV11-3 | NA | NA | CASSLGESNTEAFF | TGTGCCAGCAGCTTGGGGGAGTCGAACACTGAAGCTTTCTTT
TRBJ2-2 | TRBV11-3 | medium-sized | TRBD2 | CASSSPGTSGSPHTGELFF | TGTGCCAGCAGCTCTCCCGGGACTAGCGGGAGTCCTCACACCGGGGAGCTGTTTTTT
TRBJ2-7 | TRBV18 | NA | TRBD1 | CASSPPGQLYEQYF | TGTGCCAGCTCACCACCGGGACAGCTCTACGAGCAGTACTTC
TRBJ2-6 | TRBV18 | NA | NA | CASSPPTVANVLTF | TGTGCCAGCTCACCACCGACGGTGGCCAACGTCCTGACTTTC
TRBJ2-1 | TRBV11-3 | NA | TRBD2 | CASSLVAGPYNEQFF | TGTGCCAGCAGCTTAGTAGCGGGGCCGTACAATGAGCAGTTCTTC
TRBJ2-3 | TRBV6-8 | medium-sized | NA | CASSPSLWISTDTQYF | TGTGCCAGCAGCCCCTCGCTCTGGATTAGCACAGATACGCAGTATTTT
TRBJ2-5 | TRBV11-3 | few | TRBD1 | CASSSGTAAQETQYF | TGTGCCAGCAGCTCGGGGACAGCAGCCCAAGAGACCCAGTACTTC
TRBJ2-2 | TRBV5-1 | NA | NA | CASSLGPPYTGELFF | TGCGCCAGCAGCTTGGGGCCCCCATACACCGGGGAGCTGTTTTTT
TRBJ2-7 | TRBV18 | NA | TRBD2 | CASSPGGLAGEKSYEQYF | TGTGCCAGCTCACCTGGAGGACTAGCGGGAGAGAAAAGCTACGAGCAGTACTTC
TRBJ2-1 | TRBV9 | medium-sized | NA | CASSVEPGGPGSYNEQFF | TGTGCCAGCAGCGTAGAACCCGGGGGCCCCGGCTCCTACAATGAGCAGTTCTTC
TRBJ1-3 | TRBV6-8 | few | NA | CASSLYTGGNTIYF | TGTGCCAGCAGCCTCTATACGGGAGGAAACACCATATATTTT
TRBJ1-2 | TRBV10-2 | NA | NA | CASSDEWRGLGGYTF | TGCGCCAGCAGTGATGAATGGAGGGGCCTGGGAGGCTACACCTTC
TRBJ2-1 | TRBV11-3 | medium-sized | TRBD2 | CASSTYSGRAYNEQFF | TGTGCCAGCAGCACCTATAGCGGGAGGGCCTACAATGAGCAGTTCTTC
TRBJ2-3 | TRBV6-8 | NA | TRBD2 | CASSYSSTPSGSRVDTQYF | TGTGCCAGCAGTTACTCGTCGACCCCGAGCGGGAGTAGAGTAGATACGCAGTATTTT
TRBJ2-5 | TRBV11-3 | few | TRBD2 | CASSSGTSGGARETQYF | TGTGCCAGCAGCTCCGGGACTAGCGGGGGGGCCCGGGAGACCCAGTACTTC
TRBJ1-2 | TRBV19 | NA | NA | CASSILEHQYTF | TGTGCCAGTAGTATCCTCGAGCACCAGTACACCTTC
TRBJ2-7 | TRBV7-5 | NA | NA | CASSLSGTSGYEQYF | TGTGCCAGCAGCTTGTCCGGGACTAGCGGGTACGAGCAGTACTTC
TRBJ2-3 | TRBV14 | NA | TRBD2 | CASSLLYATSGRFADTQYF | TGTGCCAGCAGCCTTCTCTACGCGACTAGCGGGAGGTTCGCAGATACGCAGTATTTT
TRBJ2-5 | TRBV7-1 | NA | NA | CASSLKGLGETQYF | TGTGCCAGCAGCTTGAAGGGGCTTGGGGAGACCCAGTACTTC
TRBJ2-2 | TRBV19 | NA | TRBD2 | CASTSGGYTGELFF | TGTGCCAGCACTAGCGGGGGATACACCGGGGAGCTGTTTTTT
TRBJ1-2 | TRBV30 | NA | TRBD1 | CAGRGFYGYTF | TGTGCCGGCAGGGGGTTCTATGGCTACACCTTC
TRBJ2-3 | TRBV19 | NA | NA | CASSIDPQGGSTDTQYF | TGTGCCAGTAGTATAGATCCCCAGGGGGGATCCACAGATACGCAGTATTTT
TRBJ1-2 | TRBV6-8 | NA | TRBD1 | CASSRTGDYGYTF | TGTGCCAGCAGCCGAACAGGGGACTATGGCTACACCTTC
TRBJ1-4 | TRBV19 | few | NA | CASSDREAGVHEKLFF | TGTGCCAGTAGTGATCGGGAAGCAGGTGTTCATGAAAAACTGTTTTTT
TRBJ2-5 | TRBV9 | medium-sized | TRBD1 | CASSATGVATQYF | TGTGCCAGCAGTGCCACAGGGGTGGCGACCCAGTACTTC
TRBJ1-5 | TRBV10-2 | few | NA | CASRGVRGLRPYSNQPQHF | TGCGCCAGCAGGGGGGTCCGGGGCCTTCGCCCTTATAGCAATCAGCCCCAGCATTTT
TRBJ1-1 | TRBV18 | few | NA | CASSPLPETEAFF | TGTGCCAGCTCACCACTTCCCGAGACTGAAGCTTTCTTT
TRBJ1-1 | TRBV16 | few | TRBD1 | CASSPYRGNTEAFF | TGTGCCAGCAGCCCATACAGGGGGAACACTGAAGCTTTCTTT
TRBJ2-7 | TRBV11-3 | few | NA | CASSLGTNSYEQYF | TGTGCCAGCAGCTTAGGGACCAATTCCTACGAGCAGTACTTC
TRBJ1-1 | TRBV6-8 | hyperexpanded | NA | CASSYEIKGSEAFF | TGTGCCAGCAGTTACGAAATTAAGGGCTCTGAAGCTTTCTTT